This is a list of T cell receptor beta chains from one sample in a study of T-cell reconstitution after alpha-beta-depleted transplantation in children. TCRdb recomputed calls from the PCR reads with MiXCR, one row per CDR3 protein. Among some 830,000 distinct CDR3 sequences listed, approximately 15% were seen once. The material was PBMCs, mostly from graft donor cells, obtained 360 days after TCRalphabeta/CD19-depleted stem cell transplant. The receptors stem from a male patient aged 10 to 17 who had a stem cell transplant for acute lymphoblastic leukemia, so the T cells may come from the graft donor. Each CDR3 is given with its conserved first and last residue. A D gene is named only where the DNA matches it firmly. Clone size appears in some rows only: once, few, many, or a class for an expanded clone.

D	size	J	V	CDR3	DNA
-	few	TRBJ1-2	TRBV7-9	CASSLTQGFYGYTF	TGTGCCAGCAGCTTAACGCAGGGGTTCTATGGCTACACCTTC
TRBD1	few	TRBJ2-7	TRBV7-9	CASSLRTGGIYEQYF	TGTGCCAGCAGCTTGCGGACAGGGGGCATCTACGAGCAGTACTTC
-	-	TRBJ2-1	TRBV19	CASKDSPYNEQFF	TGTGCCAGTAAGGACAGTCCCTACAATGAGCAGTTCTTC
-	few	TRBJ1-2	TRBV7-8	CASSRPGTLDYGYTF	TGTGCCAGCAGCCGCCCCGGGACGTTGGACTATGGCTACACCTTC
TRBD1	few	TRBJ2-3	TRBV29-1	CSVGSGGTQYF	TGCAGCGTTGGATCAGGGGGTACGCAGTATTTT
-	many	TRBJ2-5	TRBV29-1	CSVGRDTLSETQYF	TGCAGCGTTGGAAGGGACACCCTTTCTGAGACCCAGTACTTC
TRBD2	-	TRBJ2-5	TRBV25-1	CASSELGTSGETQYF	TGTGCCAGCAGTGAACTCGGGACTAGCGGAGAGACCCAGTACTTC
-	-	TRBJ2-5	TRBV6-6	CASSYSITQYF	TGTGCCAGCAGTTACTCGATCACCCAGTACTTC
TRBD1	-	TRBJ1-5	TRBV6-1	CASSDLTGTGAQHF	TGTGCCAGCAGTGATCTGACAGGGACCGGGGCCCAGCATTTT
-	few	TRBJ1-1	TRBV29-1	CSVEGSGWVGTEAFF	TGCAGCGTTGAGGGCAGCGGGTGGGTAGGGACTGAAGCTTTCTTT
TRBD1	few	TRBJ2-7	TRBV7-9	CASSRGTGTSYEQYF	TGTGCCAGCAGCCGCGGGACAGGAACTTCCTACGAGCAGTACTTC
TRBD1	few	TRBJ2-7	TRBV15	CATSRDMLWDRVYEQYF	TGTGCCACCAGCAGAGATATGCTATGGGACAGGGTCTACGAGCAGTACTTC
-	few	TRBJ2-7	TRBV7-9	CASSAQGKTYEQYF	TGTGCCAGCAGCGCGCAGGGTAAAACCTACGAGCAGTACTTC
-	few	TRBJ2-2	TRBV20-1	CSIERNTGELFF	TGCAGTATCGAACGGAACACCGGGGAGCTGTTTTTT
-	-	TRBJ1-1	TRBV12-5	CASGLSQGAEAFF	TGTGCTAGTGGTTTATCTCAGGGCGCTGAAGCTTTCTTT
TRBD2	few	TRBJ2-1	TRBV24-1	CATSDYSGASSYNEQFF	TGTGCCACCAGTGACTATAGCGGGGCGAGCTCCTACAATGAGCAGTTCTTC
TRBD1	-	TRBJ2-5	TRBV24-1	CATSDRRDREGQYF	TGTGCCACCAGTGACCGCCGGGACAGGGAGGGCCAGTACTTC
-	few	TRBJ2-2	TRBV5-1	CASSLAEGRSGELFF	TGCGCCAGCAGCTTGGCCGAGGGCAGGTCCGGGGAGCTGTTTTTT
TRBD1	-	TRBJ1-5	TRBV7-7	CASSSIRQGKEVQPQHF	TGTGCCAGCAGCTCAATTCGACAGGGGAAGGAGGTTCAGCCCCAGCATTTT
-	many	TRBJ1-1	TRBV12-3/TRBV12-4	CASSFGRGVTEAFF	TGTGCCAGCAGCTTCGGCAGGGGAGTTACTGAAGCTTTCTTT
-	-	TRBJ2-3	TRBV29-1	CSARDSTATDTQYF	TGCAGCGCCCGGGACTCAACGGCGACAGATACGCAGTATTTT
-	-	TRBJ1-5	TRBV6-1	CASSGDNNQPQHF	TGTGCCAGCAGTGGGGACAACAATCAGCCCCAGCATTTT
TRBD2	many	TRBJ2-1	TRBV12-3/TRBV12-4	CASSSLAGYNEQFF	TGTGCCAGCAGTTCACTAGCGGGATACAATGAGCAGTTCTTC
-	many	TRBJ2-1	TRBV7-2	CASSLGRGRKQFF	TGTGCCAGCAGCTTAGGCCGGGGGCGAAAGCAGTTCTTC
TRBD2	few	TRBJ2-4	TRBV29-1	CSVSGRGGVIQYF	TGCAGCGTAAGCGGGAGGGGCGGGGTCATTCAGTACTTC
-	-	TRBJ2-5	TRBV12-3/TRBV12-4	CASSLSQMETQYF	TGTGCCAGCAGTTTAAGCCAGATGGAGACCCAGTACTTC